These T cell receptor beta chains were read from a single sample in a study of blood T cell repertoires in COVID-19. The assay was immunoSEQ multiplex PCR, and TCRdb's table has in-frame clones only and misses some. The sample records hundreds of thousands of clones, approximately 87% being singletons. Sequenced: peripheral blood. Receptors originate from a woman aged 70 to 79 with active or convalescent COVID-19. CDR3s include the opening cysteine and the closing phenylalanine or tryptophan. A D gene is named only where the DNA matches it firmly. The size of a clone is reported for some rows only, either as once, few or many, or as a class for expanded clones.

TRBD1,TRBJ2-2,TRBV9,.,TGTGCCAGCAGCGCGAGGGGACAGGCGAACACCGGGGAGCTGTTTTTT,CASSARGQANTGELFF
TRBD1,TRBJ1-1,TRBV4-1,once,TGCGCCAGCAGCCAAGATCGGTCGGGCAGGGGGCTCACTGAAGCTTTCTTT,CASSQDRSGRGLTEAFF
.,TRBJ2-7,TRBV18,once,TGTGCCAGCTCGGTGGGGAGTCCAGCCTACGAGCAGTACTTC,CASSVGSPAYEQYF
.,TRBJ1-2,TRBV7-2,.,TGTGCCAGCAGCGCCTATAACTATGGCTACACCTTC,CASSAYNYGYTF
.,TRBJ2-1,TRBV7-9,.,TGTGCCAGCAGCTTAGGCGCTAGCCGAAGGGCTGAGCAGTTCTTC,CASSLGASRRAEQFF
TRBD2,TRBJ2-5,TRBV5-5,.,TGTGCCAGCAGCCCTGGACTAGCGGGGGAACAAGAGACCCAGTACTTC,CASSPGLAGEQETQYF
TRBD1,TRBJ2-2,TRBV19,once,TGTGCCAGTAGTATAGATCTATTGGGACAGGGGGCTATCGGGGAGCTGTTTTTT,CASSIDLLGQGAIGELFF
.,TRBJ2-5,TRBV30,once,TGTGCCTGGAGGGGCCCGGGGAGACAACAAGAGACCCAGTACTTC,CAWRGPGRQQETQYF
TRBD1,TRBJ1-5,TRBV6-4,once,TGTGCCAGCAGTGCCGGGGCAGGGGGGAATCAGCCCCAGCATTTT,CASSAGAGGNQPQHF
TRBD2,TRBJ2-3,TRBV5-1,.,TGCGCCAGCAGACAGGGACTAGCTTCAGATACGCAGTATTTT,CASRQGLASDTQYF
TRBD2,TRBJ2-1,TRBV7-9,.,TGTGCCAGCAGCCGACTCCGGACTAGCGGGAGTAGAGATGAGCAGTTCTTC,CASSRLRTSGSRDEQFF
.,TRBJ2-7,TRBV19,.,TGTGCCAGTGGGGAACAGGGATCCTACGAGCAGTACTTC,CASGEQGSYEQYF
.,TRBJ1-2,TRBV10-2,.,TGCGCCAGCAGTGTAGATCTCTACTATGGCTACACCTTC,CASSVDLYYGYTF
.,TRBJ1-5,TRBV7-9,few,TGTGCCAGCAGTCGTGGGACAAATCAGCCCCAGCATTTT,CASSRGTNQPQHF
TRBD1,TRBJ1-1,TRBV3-1/TRBV3-2,.,TGTGCCAGCAGCCGCCGGGACAGACTGAACACTGAAGCTTTCTTT,CASSRRDRLNTEAFF
.,TRBJ1-2,TRBV12-3/TRBV12-4,few,TGTGCCAGCAGCTCCCTCCGGGGTACGGGCTACACCTTC,CASSSLRGTGYTF
.,TRBJ1-1,TRBV6-5,.,TGTGCCAGCAGTTACTCAGCCGGGATAGGCACTGAAGCTTTCTTT,CASSYSAGIGTEAFF
.,TRBJ2-1,TRBV5-1,.,TGCGCCAGCAAAGCGGCCCCCGGTTTAAATGAGCAGTTCTTC,CASKAAPGLNEQFF
.,TRBJ1-5,TRBV7-6,few,TGTGCCAGCAGCTTGTGGCAGGGTCTTAATCAGCCCCAGCATTTT,CASSLWQGLNQPQHF
TRBD2,TRBJ2-3,TRBV5-4,.,TGTGCCAGCAGCGATCAAGCTAGCGGGAGGGCCACAGATACGCAGTATTTT,CASSDQASGRATDTQYF
TRBD1,TRBJ1-6,TRBV5-1,few,TGCGCCAGCGAAACCGGGACAGGATACTCACCCCTCCACTTT,CASETGTGYSPLHF
TRBD1,TRBJ1-5,TRBV6-5,.,TGTGCCAGCAGTCTACAGGGGACGAGGCAGCCCCAGCATTTT,CASSLQGTRQPQHF
TRBD1,TRBJ2-3,TRBV19,.,TGTGCCAGTAGTATGGGACAGGGGCCAGATACGCAGTATTTT,CASSMGQGPDTQYF
.,TRBJ2-3,TRBV29-1,few,TGCAGCGTTGGACTAGTAATTGCAGATACGCAGTATTTT,CSVGLVIADTQYF
TRBD1,TRBJ1-5,TRBV27,once,TGTGCCAGTAGACAGGGGGGTAGCAATCAGCCCCAGCATTTT,CASRQGGSNQPQHF
.,TRBJ2-7,TRBV28,.,TGTGCCAGCAGCTCCCTCGGGGGTGTGGGCTCCTACGAGCAGTACTTC,CASSSLGGVGSYEQYF
TRBD1,TRBJ1-2,TRBV19,.,TGTGCCAGTAGTATAGGCCAGGGGGATGGCTACACCTTC,CASSIGQGDGYTF
TRBD1,TRBJ1-4,TRBV30,.,TGTGCCGGCTTCGACAGGGGCAGGGGTGAAAAACTGTTTTTT,CAGFDRGRGEKLFF
.,TRBJ2-7,TRBV28,.,TGTGCCAGCAGTTTTAGTTATCAGGAAAACTACGAGCAGTACTTC,CASSFSYQENYEQYF
TRBD1,TRBJ1-5,TRBV11-2,.,TGTGCCAGCAGCTCGGGGGGGAGGGGGCTTCGACAGCCCCAGCATTTT,CASSSGGRGLRQPQHF
TRBD2,TRBJ2-7,TRBV4-3,.,TGCGCCAGCAGCCAAGGCCTAGCGGGGTCCTACGAGCAGTACTTC,CASSQGLAGSYEQYF
.,TRBJ2-7,TRBV6-5,once,TGTGCCAGCAGCTCCCGACTGACCCTCGGGCAGTACTTC,CASSSRLTLGQYF
.,TRBJ2-1,TRBV11-3,.,TGTGCCAGCAGTTTTCGGGGTCCTGGGGATGAGCAGTTCTTC,CASSFRGPGDEQFF
.,TRBJ1-2,TRBV9,.,TGTGCCAGCAGCTCCTCTAATACCTTC,CASSSSNTF
.,TRBJ1-2,TRBV5-3,.,TGTGCCAGATCCGAAGACACCTACTATGGCTACACCTTC,CARSEDTYYGYTF
TRBD2,TRBJ2-1,TRBV4-2,.,TGTGCCAGCAGCCAAAGTTTGGCGGGAGGTAATGAGCAGTTCTTC,CASSQSLAGGNEQFF
TRBD2,TRBJ2-3,TRBV2,.,TGTGCCAGCAGTGGACGGGGGGGCACAGATACGCAGTATTTT,CASSGRGGTDTQYF
TRBD2,TRBJ2-1,TRBV18,.,TGTGCCAGCTCGCCAATCGGGACTAGCGGGACCTACAATGAGCAGTTCTTC,CASSPIGTSGTYNEQFF
TRBD1,TRBJ2-7,TRBV5-1,.,TGCGCCAGCAGCCCTTTGACAGGGCTGACCTACGAGCAGTACTTC,CASSPLTGLTYEQYF
.,TRBJ2-3,TRBV12-3/TRBV12-4,.,TGTGCCAGCAGCCTCACAGATACGCAGTATTTT,CASSLTDTQYF
TRBD1,TRBJ1-2,TRBV3-1/TRBV3-2,.,TGTGCCAGCAGCCCCGGACAGGTGGACTATGGCTACACCTTC,CASSPGQVDYGYTF
.,TRBJ1-2,TRBV18,.,TGTGCCAGCTCACCACCCGCGGGGGGCTATGGCTACACCTTC,CASSPPAGGYGYTF
.,TRBJ1-2,TRBV7-2,.,TGTGCCAGCAGCTCGTCTAGCGGGCAGAACTATGGCTACACCTTC,CASSSSSGQNYGYTF
.,TRBJ2-3,TRBV5-1,many,TGCGCCAGCAGCGAAGGGGGGGCCTGGGATACGCAGTATTTT,CASSEGGAWDTQYF
TRBD2,TRBJ2-1,TRBV27,.,TGTGCCAGCAGGCGAGCGGGAGAGGAGTCCTACAATGAGCAGTTCTTC,CASRRAGEESYNEQFF
TRBD2,TRBJ2-1,TRBV7-2,.,TGTGCCAGCAGCGCCAGGAGCGGGAACTACAATGAGCAGTTCTTC,CASSARSGNYNEQFF
TRBD2,TRBJ2-7,TRBV18,.,TGTGCCAGCTCACCACCCTCCGGGGGGACCTACGAGCAGTACTTC,CASSPPSGGTYEQYF
.,TRBJ2-3,TRBV30,.,TGTGCCTGGAGTAGGGGAACAGGGCTTCCAGATACGCAGTATTTT,CAWSRGTGLPDTQYF
.,TRBJ2-3,TRBV5-1,once,TGCGCCAGCAGCTGGGTCCGGGACACCTCAGATACGCAGTATTTT,CASSWVRDTSDTQYF
TRBD1,TRBJ1-2,TRBV5-4,.,TGTGCCAGCAGCTTCCAGGGGGCAGGAGGCTACACCTTC,CASSFQGAGGYTF
.,TRBJ2-1,TRBV28,.,TGTGCCAGCAGAATTAGCACAGGCGATGAGCAGTTCTTC,CASRISTGDEQFF